The 27 T cell receptor beta chains in this list originate from one sample, sequenced in a study of CD8+ T cells in alopecia areata listed by TCRdb under 2018. Libraries were prepared through the immunoSEQ multiplex PCR assay. RNA was extracted from all samples and reverse transcribed into cDNA, which served as template for TCR sequencing. Sourced from immuneACCESS, this table was stored by TCRdb with only in-frame sequences that have V and J called. A share of the clones is absent; for the studies checked, an unresolved V gene accounts for under half, and the remainder has no known explanation. The sample table records more than 100,000 clones; around 50% of these occur just once. The ten largest clonotypes hold around 10% of the sample. Sequencing was performed on CD4+ T cells sorted from blood. The receptors come from a human donor in good health.

This chain joins TRBV19 and TRBJ2-5; D call uncertain. This CDR3 is 11 amino acids long. Per the germline V gene, CDR1 is LNHDA and CDR2 is SQIVND (reference sequence). Trimming removed 5 bases from V and 6 bases from J, with 7 bases in between. The CDR3 loop is CASSVHQTQYF. CDR3 nucleotide sequence: TGTGCCAGTAGTGTCCACCAGACCCAGTACTTC.

The gene calls are TRBV28 and TRBJ2-2, with D unresolved. V was shortened by 10 bases and J by 0 bases, with 18 bases between the two germline ends. This CDR3 has 16 residues. Germline V CDR1 and CDR2: MDHEN, SYDVKM. Here the CDR3 reads CATSSPSSANTGELFF. CDR3 coding DNA: TGTGCCACGTCTTCCCCCAGCTCCGCGAACACCGGGGAGCTGTTTTTT. The whole variable domain, filled in from reference TRBV28 and TRBJ2-2, reads DVKVTQSSRYLVKRTGEKVFLECVQDMDHENMFWYRQDPGLGLRLIYFSYDVKMKEKGDIPEGYSVSREKKERFSLILESASTNQTSMYLCATSSPSSANTGELFFGEGSRLTVL.

This clone was seen only a few times. The V call is TRBV7-2, the J call TRBJ2-5; 12 nucleotides match TRBD2. Trimming removed 7 bases from V and 5 bases from J; junction bases left unmatched: 5. Germline CDR1 reads SGHTA; CDR2 reads FQGNSA. The CDR3 loop spans 14 amino acids. The CDR3 reads CASTLAGGPETQYF. CDR3 nucleotides: TGTGCCAGCACCCTAGCGGGGGGGCCTGAGACCCAGTACTTC.

The chain joins TRBV29-1 to TRBJ1-2; D call uncertain. Trimming left V 4 bases short and J 2 bases short, with 11 bases between. Germline V CDR1 and CDR2: SQVTM, ANQGSEA. This CDR3 spans 13 amino acids. CDR3 DNA: TGCAGCGTTGGGCCTCTAAGGAACTATGGCTACACCTTC. Translating it yields CSVGPLRNYGYTF. Combining the CDR3 with reference TRBV29-1 and TRBJ1-2 gives the whole variable domain SAVISQKPSRDICQRGTSLTIQCQVDSQVTMMFWYRQQPGQSLTLIATANQGSEATYESGFVIDKFPISRPNLTFSTLTVSNMSPEDSSIYLCSVGPLRNYGYTFGSGTRLTVV.

Details on this clone: This sample also contains other DNA sequences that code for the same CDR3. As DNA, the CDR3 is TGTGCCAGCAGTGACAGTGCCCAAGAGACCCAGTACTTC. Amino acids: CASSDSAQETQYF. The chain employs TRBV28 and TRBJ2-5; possibly TRBD1 for D (5 bases). CDR3 length: 13 residues. The V gene lost 5 bases and the J gene lost 1 base, with 8 bases spanning the gap. Germline V CDR1 and CDR2: MDHEN, SYDVKM.

The gene calls are TRBV4-2 and TRBJ2-1, with D perhaps TRBD2 (6 bases). Per germline, CDR1 LGHNA and CDR2 YNFKEQ. The CDR3 loop spans 16 amino acids. Trimming removed 0 bases at V and 0 bases at J, with 9 bases between. The CDR3 sequence is CASSQEAGSSYNEQFF. CDR3 in DNA: TGTGCCAGCAGCCAAGAGGCCGGGAGCTCCTACAATGAGCAGTTCTTC.

This clone came up a few times. The J gene is TRBJ2-1, the V gene TRBV5-4, with D possibly being TRBD2 (5 bases). Per the germline V gene, CDR1 is SGHNT and CDR2 is YYREEE (reference sequence). The CDR3 covers 16 residues. V was trimmed by 1 base and J by 7 bases, leaving 18 bases between them. CDR3 amino acids: CASSLNPGIARNEQFF. The CDR3 DNA is TGTGCCAGCAGCTTGAATCCTGGGATAGCGCGTAATGAGCAGTTCTTC.

Remarks on this clone: An end of the junction does not agree with germline; a read error may underlie this. This chain connects TRBV14 to TRBJ2-2, with D possibly TRBD2 on 6 matching bases. Germline CDR1 SGHDN, CDR2 FVKESK. The CDR3 consists of 16 residues. CDR3 DNA sequence: TGTGCCAGCAGTCAAGTTACTTTTTGGGGGGCCGGGGAGCTGTTTTTT. This codes for CASSQVTFWGAGELFF.

The chain couples TRBV5-8 to TRBJ1-4; the D is unclear. Germline CDR1 and CDR2: SGHTS and YDEGEE. The CDR3 covers 13 residues. Trimming removed 4 bases at V and 4 bases at J, with 8 bases between. The CDR3 nucleotides read TGTGCCAGCAGCCTCCGGGGTAATGAAAAACTGTTTTTT. Protein product: CASSLRGNEKLFF.

The rearrangement joins TRBV9 to TRBJ2-1, with 11 bases matching TRBD2. The CDR3 runs to 16 residues. Germline CDR1 and CDR2: SGDLS and YYNGEE. V lost 2 bases to trimming and J lost 6 bases; unmatched junction nucleotides: 7. The CDR3 protein is CASSVIAGGLVNEQFF. The CDR3 DNA reads TGTGCCAGCAGCGTTATAGCGGGGGGGCTCGTCAATGAGCAGTTCTTC.

J is TRBJ1-5 and V is TRBV18, with unresolved D. Germline CDR1 is KGHSH and CDR2 is LQKENI. This CDR3 has 14 residues. Trimming shortened V by 2 bases and J by 0 bases, and 5 bases separated the two germline ends. CDR3 amino acids: CASSPGISNQPQHF. For the CDR3, the DNA is TGTGCCAGCTCACCAGGGATTAGCAATCAGCCCCAGCATTTT.

This clone was observed once. This chain connects TRBV25-1 to TRBJ2-3, with 7 nucleotides matching TRBD2. V dropped 6 bases and J dropped 8; count of bases not matched to a gene: 17. The CDR3 runs to 16 residues. Germline CDR1 and CDR2: MGHDK and SYGVNS. The CDR3 bases are TGTGCCAGCAGCCACTTAGGGAGCGGGGCCCTTCGTACGCAGTATTTT. It is translated as CASSHLGSGALRTQYF.

The V gene is TRBV2, the J gene TRBJ1-4; D gene unclear. The CDR3 sequence is 12 residues long. Germline V gene data show CDR1 as SNHLY and CDR2 as FYNNEI. Trimming shortened V by 6 bases and J by 8 bases, and 10 bases separated the two germline ends. The CDR3 region is CASSETPEKLFF. The CDR3, as DNA: TGTGCCAGCAGCGAAACACCGGAAAAACTGTTTTTT.

This clone came up a few times. This chain connects TRBV28 to TRBJ2-7; 7 positions agree with TRBD2. The germline CDR1 and CDR2 sequences are MDHEN and SYDVKM. J was trimmed by 4 bases and V by 7 bases; bases with no gene match: 10. The CDR3 consists of 14 residues. The CDR3 region has the DNA TGTGCCAGCACCTTCAAACCCGGGAGGTACGAGCAGTACTTC. Translated: CASTFKPGRYEQYF.

The sample holds one count of this clone. The V call is TRBV4-2, the J call TRBJ2-3, with 14 nucleotides matching TRBD2. The ends lost 1 base at V and 2 bases at J; junction bases unmatched: 8. The CDR3 has 19 amino acids. Germline V gene sequence: CDR1 LGHNA, CDR2 YNFKEQ. The CDR3: CASSQGTSGGRFVTDTQYF. For the CDR3, the DNA is TGTGCCAGCAGCCAAGGGACTAGCGGGGGGCGCTTCGTCACAGATACGCAGTATTTT.

This chain connects TRBV2 to TRBJ2-1, with 11 nucleotides matching TRBD2. This CDR3 comprises 15 residues. The germline gives CDR1 SNHLY, CDR2 FYNNEI. V was pared by 6 bases and J by 9 bases, with 10 bases of the junction left unmatched. The CDR3 coding sequence is TGTGCCAGCAGGGTAGCGGGGGGGCCCTACCCTGAGCAGTTCTTC. Encoded protein: CASRVAGGPYPEQFF.

V gene TRBV27 combines with J gene TRBJ2-7, with a weak D call TRBD1 (7 bases). The V end was cut by 6 bases, the J end by 7 bases, with 16 bases between. The CDR3 is 13 amino acids. Germline CDR1 MNHEY, CDR2 SMNVEV (reference sequence). CDR3 region: CASRISRGREQYF. DNA of the CDR3: TGTGCCAGCAGGATATCCAGGGGGAGGGAGCAGTACTTC.

This clone appeared a few times. CDR3 region: CASSLRGAAEAFF. DNA of the CDR3: TGTGCCAGCAGTTTACGGGGGGCGGCTGAAGCTTTCTTT. V and J are TRBV27 and TRBJ1-1; possible D gene TRBD1, 6 bases. V lost 2 bases and J 6 bases, leaving 10 bases between the germline ends. The germline V gene has CDR1 MNHEY and CDR2 SMNVEV (reference sequence). The CDR3 length is 13 residues.

This clone was observed a handful of times. This rearrangement joins TRBV10-3 to TRBJ2-7; the D gene could be TRBD1 or TRBD2 (6 bases each). CDR1 is ENHRY and CDR2 is SYGVKD in the germline V gene. CDR3 length: 14 amino acids. Trimming removed 10 bases at V and 7 bases at J, with 23 bases between. The CDR3: CASAPPGGPREQYF. In DNA, the CDR3 is TGTGCCAGCGCACCTCCCGGGGGCCCAAGGGAGCAGTACTTC.

This clone has more than one count but fewer than ten. V usage is TRBV2 and J usage is TRBJ2-7, with D perhaps matching TRBD2 (5 bases). Per the germline V gene, CDR1 is SNHLY and CDR2 is FYNNEI. The CDR3 spans 15 residues. Between the trimmed V and J ends, which lost 7 bases and 5 bases, there was a span of 21 bases. The CDR3 DNA is TGTGCCAGCACCAAAAGGATGCGGGCCCCGGACGAGCAGTACTTC. This encodes CASTKRMRAPDEQYF.

In DNA form, the CDR3 reads TGCGCCAGCAGCTTCCCCGGGACAGACCCTCGCTACACCTTC. This encodes CASSFPGTDPRYTF. The V call is TRBV5-1, the J call TRBJ1-2; TRBD1 aligns across 7 bases. Germline values: CDR1 SGHRS, CDR2 YFSETQ. This CDR3 has 14 amino acids. V trimming: 2 bases; J trimming: 9 bases; junction bases outside the gene matches: 10.

This clone was counted a few times. This chain uses TRBV30 with TRBJ2-5, with D unclear. With 3 bases removed from V and 1 base from J, the gap between germline ends came to 9 bases. This CDR3 contains 13 residues. The germline V gene has CDR1 GTSNPN and CDR2 SVGIG (reference sequence). CDR3 amino acids: CAWRSPPQETQYF. In DNA, the CDR3 is TGTGCCTGGAGATCACCGCCCCAAGAGACCCAGTACTTC.

V gene TRBV29-1 combines with J gene TRBJ1-1; D is unresolved. Trimming pared 0 bases from V and 0 bases from J, leaving 11 bases between. CDR1 and CDR2 (germline): SQVTM, ANQGSEA. The CDR3 is made up of 15 amino acids. CDR3 in DNA: TGCAGCGTTGAAGATCTTACGGGTTTGAACACTGAAGCTTTCTTT. It yields the protein CSVEDLTGLNTEAFF.

This clone showed up just a few times. This chain links TRBV18 with TRBJ2-1, with D unclear. The V end was cut by 2 bases, the J end by 3 bases, with 5 bases between. The CDR3 is made up of 13 amino acids. Germline-derived CDR1 and CDR2 are KGHSH and LQKENI. This chain's CDR3 is CASSPVGYNEQFF. In DNA form, the CDR3 reads TGTGCCAGCTCACCAGTCGGCTACAATGAGCAGTTCTTC.

V usage is TRBV30 and J usage is TRBJ2-3; D not resolved. Germline V gives CDR1 GTSNPN, CDR2 SVGIG (reference sequence). The CDR3 sequence is 11 residues long. V lost 0 bases and J 7 bases, leaving 5 bases between the germline ends. The CDR3 sequence: CAWSVLHTQYF. The CDR3, as DNA: TGTGCCTGGAGTGTGCTTCATACGCAGTATTTT. Complete variable domain (other parts from reference TRBV30 and TRBJ2-3): SQTIHQWPATLVQPVGSPLSLECTVEGTSNPNLYWYRQAAGRGLQLLFYSVGIGQISSEVPQNLSASRPQDRQFILSSKKLLLSDSGFYLCAWSVLHTQYFGPGTRLTVL.

This clone turned up a few times. This chain uses TRBV5-6 with TRBJ2-7; tentatively, D is TRBD2 (5 bases). CDR1 and CDR2 from the germline V gene are SGHDT and YYEEEE. V gave up 4 bases and J gave up 5 bases, with 22 bases separating them. This CDR3 is built from 16 residues. The CDR3 here is CASSLEAVSAYNEQYF. In nucleotides, the CDR3 is TGTGCCAGCAGCCTTGAAGCCGTTAGCGCTTATAACGAGCAGTACTTC.

In its sample, this clone was seen a few times. The rearrangement joins TRBV29-1 to TRBJ1-1, with D perhaps TRBD1 (5 bases). The CDR3 runs to 14 residues. CDR1 SQVTM and CDR2 ANQGSEA come from the germline V gene. The V end was cut by 7 bases, the J end by 1 base, with 16 bases between. In DNA form, the CDR3 reads TGCAGCGGGAGGGGTATGGGAGAGAACACTGAAGCTTTCTTT. It yields the protein CSGRGMGENTEAFF.